A single sample gave rise to the 9 T cell receptor beta chains below, sequenced in a study of shared clonotypes between healthy human individuals. Clones were sequenced by immunoSEQ multiplex PCR, and TCRdb holds only the in-frame ones, with some missing. Of about 92,000 clones in the sample, 68% are singletons; the top ten hold approximately 50%. Sequenced: memory CD8+ T cells sorted from blood. Subset in this sample: CD45RO+ cells pooled with CCR7-negative TemRA cells. All receptors derive from a man in his thirties or forties in good health.

In DNA, the CDR3 is TGTGCCAGCAGCTTCTTATTAGCTGGCAATCAGCCCCAGCATTTT. It encodes CASSFLLAGNQPQHF. The chain links TRBV5-8 to TRBJ1-5; D unclear. CDR3 length: 15 amino acids. V was cut by 2 bases and J by 2 bases, with 11 bases left in between. Germline V gene data show CDR1 as SGHTS and CDR2 as YDEGEE.

This chain joins TRBV7-3 and TRBJ2-3; D gene uncertain. Trimming shortened V by 5 bases and J by 2 bases, and 11 bases separated the two germline ends. In germline, CDR1 is SGHTA, CDR2 FQGTGA. This CDR3 spans 14 amino acids. CDR3 sequence (DNA): TGTGCCAGCAGCCCCAGAATTCACACAGATACGCAGTATTTT. Its translation: CASSPRIHTDTQYF.

This chain connects TRBV11-2 to TRBJ2-3; perhaps D is TRBD1 or TRBD2 (5 bases each). CDR1 is SGHAT, CDR2 FQNNGV, per germline. This CDR3 is built from 13 residues. V shed 0 bases and J shed 8 bases, with 9 bases lying between them. CDR3 nucleotide sequence: TGTGCCAGCAGCTTAGATAGGGACGGTACGCAGTATTTT. It codes for CASSLDRDGTQYF.

With regard to this clone: Within the sample, other DNA sequences also encode this same CDR3. The chain carries TRBV6-5 and TRBJ2-7, with TRBD1 matching 8 bases. The CDR3 runs 14 residues. V was clipped by 6 bases and J by 3 bases; unmatched bases: 7. Germline CDR1 and CDR2: MNHEY and SVGAGI. This CDR3 is CASSTGTGGYEQYF. The CDR3 bases are TGTGCCAGCAGCACCGGGACAGGTGGCTACGAGCAGTACTTC.

As for this clone: The same CDR3 arises from other DNA sequences in this sample as well. The chain uses TRBV25-1 and TRBJ2-7; D not certain. The germline CDR1 and CDR2 sequences are MGHDK and SYGVNS. This CDR3 is built from 12 residues. The germline V and J ends were trimmed by 4 bases and 4 bases, with 8 bases remaining between them. The CDR3 nucleotides are TGTGCCAGCAGTGCCCTAACGTACGAGCAGTACTTC. This sequence encodes CASSALTYEQYF.

The V and J genes are TRBV19 and TRBJ2-7, with TRBD1 as a possible D gene (6 bases). V dropped 0 bases and J dropped 6 bases, with 12 bases sitting between them. The CDR3 spans 14 residues. Germline-derived CDR1 and CDR2 are LNHDA and SQIVND (reference sequence). This CDR3 reads CASSIDSGVGEQYF. The CDR3 nucleotides are TGTGCCAGTAGTATAGATTCAGGGGTCGGCGAGCAGTACTTC.

The J gene is TRBJ2-3, the V gene TRBV5-4; D ambiguous. The germline V and J ends were trimmed by 0 bases and 2 bases, with 7 bases remaining between them. The V gene's germline CDR1 is SGHNT and CDR2 YYREEE (reference sequence). This CDR3 has 14 residues. The CDR3: CASSLGLYTDTQYF. CDR3 nucleotide sequence: TGTGCCAGCAGCTTGGGACTGTACACAGATACGCAGTATTTT.

Note on this clone: This specimen includes other DNA sequences encoding the same CDR3. J is TRBJ2-4 and V is TRBV7-2; 8 bases map to TRBD1. Germline lookup yields CDR1 SGHTA and CDR2 FQGNSA. With V trimmed by 5 bases and J by 0 bases, 3 bases remained unmatched. This CDR3 region has 15 residues. CDR3 DNA: TGTGCCAGCAGCCGGGACAGGCTAGCCAAAAACATTCAGTACTTC. Translation gives CASSRDRLAKNIQYF.

The gene calls are TRBV27 and TRBJ2-5, with TRBD1 as a possible D gene (5 bases). V lost 3 bases and J lost 6, with 11 bases in between. CDR3 length equals 13 residues. Germline CDR1 and CDR2: MNHEY and SMNVEV (reference sequence). CDR3: CASSLVGAQTQYF. DNA for the CDR3: TGTGCCAGCAGTTTGGTAGGGGCGCAGACCCAGTACTTC.